Sequencing of this T cell receptor beta chain was carried out in a study of blood T cell repertoires in COVID-19. As for the study in general: Samples came from the United States, Italy and Spain, spanning acute and convalescent COVID-19. PBMCs, B-cell-depleted T cells, or T cells provided the cDNA or gDNA that made up the material.

The method was immunoSEQ multiplex PCR; TCRdb's version includes in-frame clones alone and lacks a portion of them. Of some 120,000 clones in the sample, less than 90% are singletons; the top ten hold around 2%. Germline CDR1 SQVTM, CDR2 ANQGSEA. The V gene lost 3 bases and the J gene lost 9 bases, with 11 bases spanning the gap. The CDR3 sequence is 11 residues long. The receptor was isolated from a man aged 25-40 years with acute or convalescent COVID-19. The J gene is TRBJ2-5, the V gene TRBV29-1; D uncertain. Sequencing was done on a sample of peripheral blood. In DNA form, the CDR3 reads TGCAGCGTTGAGCTGGTTCAGGCCCAGTACTTC. Translated, it gives CSVELVQAQYF.